This T cell receptor (beta chain) comes out of a study of T cells after yellow fever vaccination. Study details: With SMART-Seq v4 Ultra Low Input, the fractions containing low cell numbers were prepared.

UMIs and a universal primer site were added when TCR cDNA was made by 5'RACE template switching. TCRdb passed the 5' RACE reads through MiXCR, listing each CDR3 protein once. The table includes 25,000 to 30,000 distinct CDR3 sequences, about 5% detected once. This clonotype was recorded at least ten times. Per germline, CDR1 MNHEY and CDR2 SVGAGI. Trimming removed 6 bases from V and 7 bases from J, with 9 bases in between. The CDR3 covers 11 residues. This chain links TRBV6-5 with TRBJ1-2; D is ambiguous. The sequencing here drew on CD8+ T cells sorted from PBMCs, taken 10 days after the yellow fever booster vaccination. The receptor comes from a man aged 25-45 years who received the YFV17D yellow fever vaccine. This chain's CDR3 is CASRSLSGYTF. The DNA of the CDR3 is TGTGCCAGCAGAAGCTTGTCTGGCTACACCTTC.